The 14 T cell receptor beta chains in this list originate from one sample, sequenced in a study of T cells in Graves' hyperthyroidism and ophthalmopathy. Researchers amplified the TCR beta CDR3 regions from RNA transcripts. When the TCR CDR3 underwent first-round RT-PCR, the HTBI primer set was used. TCRdb used MiXCR to reprocess the multiplex PCR reads, holding one entry per CDR3 protein. The data hold around 300,000 distinct CDR3 sequences, with roughly 15% observed a single time. Sequencing was performed on blood. The origin of the receptors is a woman aged 50 to 65 with Graves' hyperthyroidism that later progressed to Graves' ophthalmopathy.

This clonotype was seen only once. The junction differs from germline at one of its ends, possibly a read error. The rearrangement uses TRBV2 and TRBJ2-7; D call uncertain. The better agreement between TRBJ2-1 and the DNA end casts doubt on the J call. Germline assignment: CDR1 SNHLY and CDR2 FYNNEI. CDR3 size: 12 residues. The CDR3 DNA is TGTACCAGCAGTCTGAGCTCCTACGAGCAGTTCTTC. It codes for CTSSLSSYEQFF.

This clonotype was seen a few times. This CDR3 is CATSPGQGDGYTF. CDR3 DNA: TGTGCCACCAGCCCTGGACAGGGTGATGGCTACACCTTC. The V call is TRBV15, the J call TRBJ1-2; TRBD1 aligns across 8 bases. This CDR3 region has 13 residues. V was clipped by 5 bases and J by 6 bases; unmatched bases: 5. CDR1 LNHNV and CDR2 YYDKDF come from the germline V gene (reference sequence). The full variable domain, rest sourced from reference TRBV15 and TRBJ1-2, is DAMVIQNPRYQVTQFGKPVTLSCSQTLNHNVMYWYQQKSSQAPKLLFHYYDKDFNNEADTPDNFQSRRPNTSFCFLDIRSPGLGDTAMYLCATSPGQGDGYTFGSGTRLTVV.

The rearrangement links TRBV7-9 to TRBJ2-1; TRBD2 aligns across 9 bases. The CDR3 spans 17 residues. The germline CDR1 and CDR2 sequences are SEHNR and FQNEAQ (reference sequence). Unmatched junction bases numbered 8, after V lost 5 bases and J lost 0 bases. The CDR3 protein is CASSPTSGWDSYNEQFF. The CDR3 region has the DNA TGTGCCAGCAGCCCTACTAGCGGGTGGGACTCCTACAATGAGCAGTTCTTC.

This clonotype was counted many times. The chain employs TRBV5-1 and TRBJ2-2; no clear D. Germline assignment: CDR1 SGHRS and CDR2 YFSETQ. V shed 4 bases and J shed 6 bases, with 10 bases lying between them. The CDR3 extends over 13 amino acids. The CDR3 is CASSMVPPGELFF. In DNA, the CDR3 is TGCGCCAGCAGCATGGTCCCCCCCGGGGAGCTGTTTTTT. The full variable domain, completed using reference TRBV5-1 and TRBJ2-2, is KAGVTQTPRYLIKTRGQQVTLSCSPISGHRSVSWYQQTPGQGLQFLFEYFSETQRNKGNFPGRFSGRQFSNSRSEMNVSTLELGDSALYLCASSMVPPGELFFGEGSRLTVL.

This clonotype was seen at least ten times. The rearrangement uses TRBV28 and TRBJ1-2; D is uncertain. This CDR3 contains 13 residues. Trimming removed 3 bases from V and 1 base from J, with 6 bases in between. CDR1 and CDR2 from the germline V gene are MDHEN and SYDVKM. CDR3 nucleotide sequence: TGTGCCAGCAGTTTGGAGTATAACTATGGCTACACCTTC. Translated: CASSLEYNYGYTF.

This clonotype showed up many times. The chain combines TRBV5-1 with TRBJ1-4; possible D gene TRBD1, 6 bases. The CDR3 is made up of 15 amino acids. V was shortened by 3 bases and J by 4 bases, with 13 bases between the two germline ends. Germline CDR1 SGHRS, CDR2 YFSETQ. As DNA, the CDR3 is TGCGCCAGCAGCTCCACAGGGACGGTTAATGAAAAACTGTTTTTT. It translates to CASSSTGTVNEKLFF.

This clonotype was observed at least ten times. V is TRBV20-1 and J is TRBJ2-7, with 7 nucleotides matching TRBD2. Unmatched junction bases numbered 15, after V lost 0 bases and J lost 4 bases. The germline gives CDR1 DFQATT, CDR2 SNEGSKA (reference sequence). The CDR3 contains 17 residues. CDR3 loop: CSARDRGGVRRWYEQYF. The CDR3 region has the DNA TGCAGTGCTAGAGATAGGGGAGGGGTTCGTCGGTGGTACGAGCAGTACTTC.

About this clonotype: A much larger clone lies a single base off, so this may be a read error. The CDR3 DNA reads as TGCAGTGCTAGAGATCGTCAGTTGGGAGAAAAACTGTTTTTT. Its protein product is CSARDRQLGEKLFF. The V gene is TRBV20-1, the J gene TRBJ1-4; D is unresolved. The CDR3 length is 14 residues. Per the germline V gene, CDR1 is DFQATT and CDR2 is SNEGSKA (reference sequence). The germline V and J ends were trimmed by 0 bases and 8 bases, with 13 bases remaining between them.

The table lists this clonotype with many counts. This rearrangement joins TRBV13 to TRBJ2-5, with 7 bases aligning to TRBD1. This CDR3 comprises 14 residues. V shed 5 bases, J shed 1 base, and the junction held 4 bases outside the gene matches. CDR1 is PRHDT, CDR2 FYEKMQ, per germline (reference sequence). The CDR3 nucleotides read TGTGCCAGCAGCGACAGGACAGGCCAAGAGACCCAGTACTTC. It specifies CASSDRTGQETQYF.

This clonotype was found many times. This chain links TRBV11-2 with TRBJ2-1; D not certain. The germline V gene has CDR1 SGHAT and CDR2 FQNNGV. V dropped 2 bases and J dropped 0 bases, with 8 bases sitting between them. The CDR3 is 15 amino acids. In DNA form, the CDR3 reads TGTGCCAGCAGCTTAAGGCGAGACTCCTACAATGAGCAGTTCTTC. Encoded protein: CASSLRRDSYNEQFF.

This clonotype came up many times. The genes are TRBV28 and TRBJ1-1, with D perhaps TRBD1 (5 bases). Germline V gene data show CDR1 as MDHEN and CDR2 as SYDVKM. This CDR3 is built from 13 residues. Trimming shortened V by 8 bases and J by 6 bases, and 16 bases separated the two germline ends. CDR3 nucleotides: TGTGCCAGCGCCTCAAATACGGGGGCTGAAGCTTTCTTT. Residues: CASASNTGAEAFF. Supplemented by reference TRBV28 and TRBJ1-1, the full variable domain reads DVKVTQSSRYLVKRTGEKVFLECVQDMDHENMFWYRQDPGLGLRLIYFSYDVKMKEKGDIPEGYSVSREKKERFSLILESASTNQTSMYLCASASNTGAEAFFGQGTRLTVV.

Many counts were recorded for this clonotype. The V gene is TRBV3-1, the J gene TRBJ2-3, with TRBD2 matching over 11 bases. Germline CDR1 and CDR2: LGHDT and YNNKEL (reference sequence). V lost 6 bases to trimming and J lost 5 bases; unmatched junction nucleotides: 10. The CDR3 loop spans 16 amino acids. The CDR3: CASRHSTSGSLDTQYF. The CDR3 nucleotides are TGTGCCAGCAGACACAGTACTAGCGGGAGCCTAGATACGCAGTATTTT.

J is TRBJ2-3 and V is TRBV9; the match to TRBD2 covers 8 bases. With 5 bases clipped from V and 3 bases from J, the junction kept 8 bases outside the gene matches. Per germline, CDR1 SGDLS and CDR2 YYNGEE. This CDR3 region has 15 residues. The chain's CDR3 is CASSWSGSGTDTQYF. CDR3 DNA: TGTGCCAGCAGTTGGAGCGGGAGTGGGACAGATACGCAGTATTTT.

Many counts were recorded for this clonotype. The chain carries TRBV20-1 and TRBJ2-2; TRBD1 matches 7 bases. Germline CDR1 and CDR2: DFQATT and SNEGSKA (reference sequence). Trimming took 6 bases from V and 0 from J; bases not matched to a gene: 4. CDR3 length: 14 residues. In DNA, the CDR3 is TGCAGTGCCCGAGGGGGCGCGAACACCGGGGAGCTGTTTTTT. Its translation is CSARGGANTGELFF.